This entry concerns a single T cell receptor (beta chain). Germline V gene lookup returns CDR1 DFQATT and CDR2 SNEGSKA (reference sequence). Trimming at V came to 3 bases and at J to 1 base, leaving 0 bases not matched to a gene. This CDR3 has 12 residues. These data belong to a study of CD8 T cells in Susac syndrome. Random hexamers were used to reverse transcribe an amount of about 0.45 to 1 ug RNA. A single record per CDR3 protein comes from TCRdb applying MiXCR to the immunoSEQ multiplex PCR reads. The table lists 84,000 or so distinct CDR3 sequences, roughly 94% of them singletons. Sequencing input: CD8+ T cells from PBMCs. This TCR derives from a human donor with Susac syndrome. J is TRBJ2-7 and V is TRBV20-1; 7 bases agree with TRBD1. The CDR3 sequence: CSARGQSYEQYF. For the CDR3, the DNA is TGCAGTGCTAGGGGACAGTCCTACGAGCAGTACTTC.